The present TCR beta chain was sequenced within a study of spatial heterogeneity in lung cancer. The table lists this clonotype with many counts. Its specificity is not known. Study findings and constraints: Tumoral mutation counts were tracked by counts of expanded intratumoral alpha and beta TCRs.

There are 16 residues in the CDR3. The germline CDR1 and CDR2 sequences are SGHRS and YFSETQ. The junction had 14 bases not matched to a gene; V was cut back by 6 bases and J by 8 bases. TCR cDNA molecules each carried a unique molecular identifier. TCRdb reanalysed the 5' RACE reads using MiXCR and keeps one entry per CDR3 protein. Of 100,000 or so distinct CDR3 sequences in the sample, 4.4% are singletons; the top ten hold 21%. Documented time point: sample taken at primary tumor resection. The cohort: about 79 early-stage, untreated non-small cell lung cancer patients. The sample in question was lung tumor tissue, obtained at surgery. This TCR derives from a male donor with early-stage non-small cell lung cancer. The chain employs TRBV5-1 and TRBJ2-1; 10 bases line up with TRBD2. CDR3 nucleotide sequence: TGCGCCAGCATGTGGAGCGGGAGGGCCTGGACGGATGAGCAGTTCTTC. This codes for CASMWSGRAWTDEQFF.